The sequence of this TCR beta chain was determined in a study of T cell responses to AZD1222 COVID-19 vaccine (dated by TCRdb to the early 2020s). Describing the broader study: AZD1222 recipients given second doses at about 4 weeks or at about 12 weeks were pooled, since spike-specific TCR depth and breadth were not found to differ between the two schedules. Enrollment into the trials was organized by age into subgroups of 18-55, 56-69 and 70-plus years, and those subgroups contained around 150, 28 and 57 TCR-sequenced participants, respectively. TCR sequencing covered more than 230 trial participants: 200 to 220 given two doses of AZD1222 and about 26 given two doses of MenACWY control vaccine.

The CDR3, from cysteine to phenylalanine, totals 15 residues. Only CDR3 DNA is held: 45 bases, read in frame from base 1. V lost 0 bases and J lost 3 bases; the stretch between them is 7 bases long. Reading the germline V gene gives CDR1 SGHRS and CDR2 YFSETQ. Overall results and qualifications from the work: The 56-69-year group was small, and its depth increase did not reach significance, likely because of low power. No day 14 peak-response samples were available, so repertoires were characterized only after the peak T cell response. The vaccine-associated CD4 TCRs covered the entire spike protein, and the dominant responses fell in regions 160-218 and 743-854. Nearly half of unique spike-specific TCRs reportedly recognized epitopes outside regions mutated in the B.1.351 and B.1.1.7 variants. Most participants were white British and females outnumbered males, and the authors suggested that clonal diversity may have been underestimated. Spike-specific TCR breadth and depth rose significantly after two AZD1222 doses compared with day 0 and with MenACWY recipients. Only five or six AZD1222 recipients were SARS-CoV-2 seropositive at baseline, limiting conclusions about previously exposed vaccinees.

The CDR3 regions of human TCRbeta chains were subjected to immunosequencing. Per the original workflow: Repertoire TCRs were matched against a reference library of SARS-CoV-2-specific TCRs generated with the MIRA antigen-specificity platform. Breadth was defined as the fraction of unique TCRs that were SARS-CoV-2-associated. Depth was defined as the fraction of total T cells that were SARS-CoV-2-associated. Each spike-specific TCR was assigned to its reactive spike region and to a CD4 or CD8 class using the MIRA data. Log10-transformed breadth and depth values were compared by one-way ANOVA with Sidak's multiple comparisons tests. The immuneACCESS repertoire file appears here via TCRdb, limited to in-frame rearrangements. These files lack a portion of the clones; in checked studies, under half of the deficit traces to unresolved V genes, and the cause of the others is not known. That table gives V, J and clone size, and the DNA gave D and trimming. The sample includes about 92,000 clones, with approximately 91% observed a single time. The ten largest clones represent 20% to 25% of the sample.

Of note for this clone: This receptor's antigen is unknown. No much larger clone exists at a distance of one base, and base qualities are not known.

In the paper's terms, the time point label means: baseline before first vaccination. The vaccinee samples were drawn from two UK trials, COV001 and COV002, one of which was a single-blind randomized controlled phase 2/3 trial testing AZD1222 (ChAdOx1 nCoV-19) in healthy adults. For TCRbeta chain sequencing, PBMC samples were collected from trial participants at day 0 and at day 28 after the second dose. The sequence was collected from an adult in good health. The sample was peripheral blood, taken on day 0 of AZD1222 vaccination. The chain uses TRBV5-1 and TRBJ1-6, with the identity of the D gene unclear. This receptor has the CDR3 CASSLGGIYNSPLHF. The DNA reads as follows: TGCGCCAGCAGCTTGGGCGGGATCTATAATTCACCCCTCCACTTT.